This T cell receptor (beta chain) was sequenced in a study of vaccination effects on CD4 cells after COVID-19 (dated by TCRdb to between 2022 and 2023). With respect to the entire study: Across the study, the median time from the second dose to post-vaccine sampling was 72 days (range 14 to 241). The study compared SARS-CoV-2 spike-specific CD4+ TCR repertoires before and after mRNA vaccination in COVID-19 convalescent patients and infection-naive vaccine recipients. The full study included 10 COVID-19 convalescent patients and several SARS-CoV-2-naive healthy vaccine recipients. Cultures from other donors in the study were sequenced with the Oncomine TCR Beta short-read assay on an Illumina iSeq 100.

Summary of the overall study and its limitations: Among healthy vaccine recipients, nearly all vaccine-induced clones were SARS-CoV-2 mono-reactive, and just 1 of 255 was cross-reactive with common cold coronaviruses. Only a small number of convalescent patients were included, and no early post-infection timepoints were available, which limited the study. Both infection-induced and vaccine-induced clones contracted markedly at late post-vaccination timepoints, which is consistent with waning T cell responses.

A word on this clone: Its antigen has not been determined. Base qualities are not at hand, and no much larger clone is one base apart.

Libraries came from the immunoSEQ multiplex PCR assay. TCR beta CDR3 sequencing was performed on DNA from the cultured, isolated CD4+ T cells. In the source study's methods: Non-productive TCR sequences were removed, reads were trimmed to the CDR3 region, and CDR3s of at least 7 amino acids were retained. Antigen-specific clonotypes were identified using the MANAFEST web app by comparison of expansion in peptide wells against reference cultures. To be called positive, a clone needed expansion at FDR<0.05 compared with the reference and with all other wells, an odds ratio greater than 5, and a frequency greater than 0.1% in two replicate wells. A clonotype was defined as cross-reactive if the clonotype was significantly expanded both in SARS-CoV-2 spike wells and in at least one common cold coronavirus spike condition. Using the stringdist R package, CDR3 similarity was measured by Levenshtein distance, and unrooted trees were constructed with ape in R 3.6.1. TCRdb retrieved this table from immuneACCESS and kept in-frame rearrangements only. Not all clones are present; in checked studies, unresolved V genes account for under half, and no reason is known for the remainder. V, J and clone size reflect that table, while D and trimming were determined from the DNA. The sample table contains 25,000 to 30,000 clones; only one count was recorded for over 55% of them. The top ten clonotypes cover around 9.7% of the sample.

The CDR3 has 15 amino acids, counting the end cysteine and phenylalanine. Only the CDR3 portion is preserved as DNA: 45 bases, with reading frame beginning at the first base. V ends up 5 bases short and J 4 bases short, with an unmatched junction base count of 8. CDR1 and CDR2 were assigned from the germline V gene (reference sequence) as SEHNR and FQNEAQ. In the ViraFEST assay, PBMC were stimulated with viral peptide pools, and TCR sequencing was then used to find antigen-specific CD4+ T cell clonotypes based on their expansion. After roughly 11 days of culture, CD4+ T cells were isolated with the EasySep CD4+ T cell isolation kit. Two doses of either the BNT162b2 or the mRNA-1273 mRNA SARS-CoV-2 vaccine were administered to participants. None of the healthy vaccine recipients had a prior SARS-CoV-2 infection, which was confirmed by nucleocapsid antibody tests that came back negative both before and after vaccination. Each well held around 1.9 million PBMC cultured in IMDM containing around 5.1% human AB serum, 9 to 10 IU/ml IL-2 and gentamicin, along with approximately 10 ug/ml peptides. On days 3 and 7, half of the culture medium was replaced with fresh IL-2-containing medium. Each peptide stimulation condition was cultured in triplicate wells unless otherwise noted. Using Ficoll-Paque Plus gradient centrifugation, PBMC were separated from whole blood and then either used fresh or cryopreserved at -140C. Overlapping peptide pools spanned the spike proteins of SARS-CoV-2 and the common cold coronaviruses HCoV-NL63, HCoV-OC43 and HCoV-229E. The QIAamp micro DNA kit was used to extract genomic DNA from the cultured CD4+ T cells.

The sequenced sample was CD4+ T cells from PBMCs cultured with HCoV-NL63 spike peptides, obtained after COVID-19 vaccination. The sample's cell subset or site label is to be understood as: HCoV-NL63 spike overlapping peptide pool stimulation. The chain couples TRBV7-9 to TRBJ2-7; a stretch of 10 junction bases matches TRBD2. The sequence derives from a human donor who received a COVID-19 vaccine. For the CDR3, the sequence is CASSASGSILYEQYF. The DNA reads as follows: TGTGCCAGCAGCGCTAGCGGGAGCATTCTTTACGAGCAGTACTTC.